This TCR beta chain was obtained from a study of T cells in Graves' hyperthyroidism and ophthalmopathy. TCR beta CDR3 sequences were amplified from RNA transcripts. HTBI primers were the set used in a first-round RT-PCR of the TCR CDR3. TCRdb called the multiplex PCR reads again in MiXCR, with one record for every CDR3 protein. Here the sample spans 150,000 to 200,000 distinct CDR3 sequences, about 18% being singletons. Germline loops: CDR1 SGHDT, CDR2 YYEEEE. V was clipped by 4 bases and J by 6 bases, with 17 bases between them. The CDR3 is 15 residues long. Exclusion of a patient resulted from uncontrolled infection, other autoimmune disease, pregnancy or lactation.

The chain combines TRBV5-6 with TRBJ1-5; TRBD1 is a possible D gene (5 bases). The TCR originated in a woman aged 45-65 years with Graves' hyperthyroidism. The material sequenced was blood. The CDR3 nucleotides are TGTGCCAGCAGCCTATCAGGCAGGGTTCGTCAGCCCCAGCATTTT. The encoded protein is CASSLSGRVRQPQHF.